This T cell receptor beta chain was observed in a study of T cells in Graves' hyperthyroidism and ophthalmopathy (dated by TCRdb to the late 2010s). Study-wide context: Peripheral blood samples were taken at initial diagnosis, before any treatment was given. According to the paper, TCR Vbeta CDR3 sequencing was carried out on 120 to 150 peripheral blood samples, which came from over 40 ophthalmopathy, around 74 hyperthyroidism and some 17 progressor patients. To identify distinguishing TCR V-J signatures, a discovery cohort of 100 patients was used, comprising roughly 45 with Graves' ophthalmopathy and some 60 with stable Graves' hyperthyroidism. For training and testing, the 80 to 100 patients in the discovery cohort were randomly divided in a 7:3 ratio. Once sampling was done, hyperthyroidism patients were given methimazole at a starting dose of 30 mg daily, whereas ophthalmopathy patients were given high-dose intravenous methylprednisolone. In addition, the study compared T-cell repertoires in thyroid tissue and in blood from several Graves' hyperthyroidism patients. Prospective prediction of ophthalmopathy was tested in an independent validation cohort of 18 to 20 hyperthyroidism patients and 17 patients who later progressed to ophthalmopathy.

A patient counted as having stable Graves' hyperthyroidism if no progression to ophthalmopathy occurred over 18 months of follow-up. Hyperthyroidism patients were aged 18 to 65 years and newly diagnosed, with disease duration of less than 2 months. The study excluded patients with uncontrolled infections, other autoimmune diseases, pregnancy or lactation. Diagnoses were established on the basis of clinical symptoms, serum thyroxine and TRAb, thyroid ultrasound, and orbital computed tomography. Ficoll-Paque density gradient centrifugation was used to isolate PBMCs from approximately 11 ml of fresh peripheral blood. Trizol reagent was used to extract total RNA, and RNA quality was then checked on an Agilent 2100 Bioanalyzer. Including cysteine and phenylalanine, the CDR3 has 13 amino acids. CDR3 DNA only is kept here, 39 bases in frame from base 1. The junction shows trimming of 4 bases on V and 3 bases on J, and the gene matches do not reach 0 bases of it. CDR1 and CDR2 are drawn from the germline V gene: SQVTM, ANQGSEA.

The TCR beta CDR3 regions were amplified from RNA transcripts. The first round of RT-PCR for the TCR CDR3 was performed with the HTBI primer set and the Qiagen OneStep RT-PCR kit. Libraries were constructed in a second round of multiplex PCR, after which size selection and purification were performed. Sequencing of the libraries was done on an Illumina HiSeq2000 using paired-end 100 bp reads. In the original analysis: SOAPnuke was used to process the raw data, removing reads that contained adapters or uncalled bases, had a mean Phred below 15, or lacked an exact match to the constant primer or identifier. COPE v1.2.5 was used to merge high-quality paired reads, and clonotypes were defined as unique nucleotide sequences. MiTCR v1.1 was used to align clonotypes to the IMGT TRBV, TRBD and TRBJ reference segments. The analysis included only V-J combinations with a frequency above 0.0001, which together covered roughly 99% of the repertoires. A TCS score was defined as the ratio between F50 (clonal expansion) and ExV (chaos), using BLOSUM62-based TCRdist between CDR3 peptides within each V-J. Welch's t-statistics and random forest reduced roughly 530 V-J features to roughly 13, which were used in a naive Bayes classifier (R e1071). TCRdb itself trimmed the public reads at Q25 with fastp, ran MiXCR and retained productive beta chains. Each entry is one CDR3 protein sequence, shown with its most common DNA and genes. The V and J calls shown here were made by TCRdb, not taken from the authors' results. Recorded for this sample are about 400,000 distinct CDR3 sequences; around 14% of them occurred a single time. The top ten constitute about 31% of the sample.

Here is what the overall study found, with its caveats: Most expanded thyroid clonotypes (frequency above 0.001) were also detected in blood, a finding suggesting that blood repertoires may reflect thyroid immune responses. Sample size was not statistically predetermined, and blinding of investigators to group allocation was not performed. During validation, the model predicted progression to ophthalmopathy a median of around 7 months ahead of onset, with approximately 70% sensitivity and roughly 75% specificity. A 13 V-J signature model separated ophthalmopathy from stable hyperthyroidism, with around 88% sensitivity and 81% to 83% specificity in cross-validation and 80%/75% in testing.

This clonotype was observed at least ten times. The clone's antigen remains unknown. Base qualities were left out, and no much larger clone turns up one base away. In this chain, TRBV29-1 is recombined with TRBJ2-3, and TRBD2 matches 11 of the central bases. The sample comprised blood. This TCR came from a woman aged 25-40 years with Graves' hyperthyroidism. The CDR3 loop reads CSVGTSGTDTQYF. The sequence in DNA is TGCAGCGTTGGGACTAGCGGGACAGATACGCAGTATTTT.